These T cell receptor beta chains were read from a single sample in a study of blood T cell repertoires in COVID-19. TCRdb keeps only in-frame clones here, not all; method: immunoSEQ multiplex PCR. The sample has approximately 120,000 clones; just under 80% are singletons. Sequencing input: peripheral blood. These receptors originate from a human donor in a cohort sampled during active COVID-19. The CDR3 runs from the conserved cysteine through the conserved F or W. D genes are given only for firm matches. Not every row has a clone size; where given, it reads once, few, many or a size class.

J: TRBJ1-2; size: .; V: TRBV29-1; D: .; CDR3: CSIKPPTNYGYTF; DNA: TGCAGCATTAAACCCCCTACTAACTATGGCTACACCTTC
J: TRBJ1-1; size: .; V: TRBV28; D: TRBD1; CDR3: CASSLSPRDRTAEAFF; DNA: TGTGCCAGCAGTTTATCCCCCCGGGACAGAACGGCTGAAGCTTTCTTT
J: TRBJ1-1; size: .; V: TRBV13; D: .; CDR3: CASSLESLSEAFF; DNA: TGTGCCAGCAGCTTAGAATCCCTATCTGAAGCTTTCTTT
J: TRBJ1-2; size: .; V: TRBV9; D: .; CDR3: CASSTQQGWYGYTF; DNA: TGTGCCAGCAGCACGCAACAGGGTTGGTATGGCTACACCTTC
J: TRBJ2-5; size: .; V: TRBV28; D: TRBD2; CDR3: CASSLSSGSQTQYF; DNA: TGTGCCAGCAGTTTATCTAGCGGGAGTCAGACCCAGTACTTC
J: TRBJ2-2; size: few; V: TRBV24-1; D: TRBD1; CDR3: CATTGGQGRDTGELFF; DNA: TGTGCCACCACCGGGGGACAGGGAAGGGACACCGGGGAGCTGTTTTTT
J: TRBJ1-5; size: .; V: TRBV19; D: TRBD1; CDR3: CASSGDRGISQPQHF; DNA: TGTGCCAGTAGCGGAGACAGGGGAATTTCTCAGCCCCAGCATTTT
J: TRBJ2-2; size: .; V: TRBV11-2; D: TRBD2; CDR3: CASSLVERDIPRGTGELFF; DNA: TGTGCCAGCAGCTTAGTAGAGCGGGATATTCCTAGGGGCACCGGGGAGCTGTTTTTT
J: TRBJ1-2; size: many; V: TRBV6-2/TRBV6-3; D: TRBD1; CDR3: CASSYPGQATNYGYTF; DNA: TGTGCCAGCAGTTACCCAGGACAGGCGACTAACTATGGCTACACCTTC
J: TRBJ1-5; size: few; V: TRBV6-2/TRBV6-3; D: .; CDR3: CASSYREVQHF; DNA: TGTGCCAGCAGTTACCGAGAGGTCCAGCATTTT
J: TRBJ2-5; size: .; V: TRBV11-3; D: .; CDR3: CASSSSRDNEETQYF; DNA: TGTGCCAGCAGTTCCAGCCGGGACAACGAGGAGACCCAGTACTTC
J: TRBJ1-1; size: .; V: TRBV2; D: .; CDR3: CASRVGLTNTEAFF; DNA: TGTGCCAGCAGGGTGGGACTGACAAACACTGAAGCTTTCTTT
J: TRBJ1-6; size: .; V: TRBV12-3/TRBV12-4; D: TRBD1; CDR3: CASSLDRDSPLHF; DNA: TGTGCCAGCAGCTTGGACAGGGATTCACCCCTCCACTTT
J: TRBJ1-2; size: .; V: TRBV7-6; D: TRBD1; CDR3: CASSLDTGGSGRYTF; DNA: TGTGCCAGCAGCTTAGACACAGGGGGCTCAGGCCGCTACACCTTC
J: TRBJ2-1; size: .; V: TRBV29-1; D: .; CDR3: CSVEVYGEAFF; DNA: TGCAGCGTTGAAGTCTACGGGGAGGCGTTCTTC
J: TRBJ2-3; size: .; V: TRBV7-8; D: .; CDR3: CASSTGTAGTQYF; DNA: TGTGCCAGCAGTACGGGGACAGCGGGTACGCAGTATTTT
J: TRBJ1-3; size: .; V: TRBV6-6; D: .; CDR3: CASTRGNTIYF; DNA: TGTGCCAGCACCCGTGGAAACACCATATATTTT
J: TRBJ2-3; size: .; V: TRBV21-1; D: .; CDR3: CASSKRLTSAHTDTQYF; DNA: TGTGCCAGCAGCAAAAGACTGACTAGCGCGCACACAGATACGCAGTATTTT
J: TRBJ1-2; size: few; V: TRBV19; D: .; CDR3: CASSKARTVYGYTF; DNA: TGTGCCAGTAGCAAGGCCCGGACAGTCTATGGCTACACCTTC
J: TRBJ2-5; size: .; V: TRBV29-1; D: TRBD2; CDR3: CSVRREPQETQYF; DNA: TGCAGCGTTAGGCGGGAGCCCCAAGAGACCCAGTACTTC
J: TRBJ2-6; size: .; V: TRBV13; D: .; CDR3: CASSLRRGLGANVLTF; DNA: TGTGCCAGCAGCCTCAGGAGGGGCCTAGGGGCCAACGTCCTGACTTTC
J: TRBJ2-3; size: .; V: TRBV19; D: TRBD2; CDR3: CASRDSGGPVDTQYF; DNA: TGTGCCAGTAGGGATAGCGGGGGGCCAGTGGATACGCAGTATTTT
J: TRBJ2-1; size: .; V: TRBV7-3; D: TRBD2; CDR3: CASSSQAGDYNEQFF; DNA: TGTGCCAGCAGCTCCCAAGCGGGGGACTACAATGAGCAGTTCTTC
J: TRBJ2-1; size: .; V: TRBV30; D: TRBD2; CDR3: CAWAGRGATSGVSPSYNEQFF; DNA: TGTGCCTGGGCGGGCAGAGGGGCGACTAGCGGGGTCTCTCCTTCCTACAATGAGCAGTTCTTC
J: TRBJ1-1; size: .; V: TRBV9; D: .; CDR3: CASSVDLATGEAFF; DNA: TGTGCCAGCAGCGTAGACCTAGCAACAGGGGAAGCTTTCTTT
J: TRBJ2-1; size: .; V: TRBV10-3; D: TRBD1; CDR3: CAISGTTGANEQFF; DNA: TGTGCCATCAGTGGGACGACAGGGGCGAATGAGCAGTTCTTC
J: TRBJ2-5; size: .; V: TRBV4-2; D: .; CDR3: CASSQANGNRETQYF; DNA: TGTGCCAGCAGCCAAGCAAATGGCAACCGAGAGACCCAGTACTTC
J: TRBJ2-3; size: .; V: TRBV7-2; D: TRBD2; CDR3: CASSRFGLAGDSLTDTQYF; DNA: TGTGCCAGCAGCCGTTTCGGACTAGCGGGGGACAGCCTCACAGATACGCAGTATTTT
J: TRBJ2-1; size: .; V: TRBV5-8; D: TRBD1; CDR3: CASSSGQVTGEEQFF; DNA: TGTGCCAGCAGCTCGGGACAGGTGACCGGAGAGGAGCAGTTCTTC
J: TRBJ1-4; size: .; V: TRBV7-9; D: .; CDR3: CASSGTGIGDEKLFF; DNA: TGTGCCAGCAGCGGTACAGGGATTGGCGATGAAAAACTGTTTTTT
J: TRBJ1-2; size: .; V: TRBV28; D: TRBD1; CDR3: CASSSQGGAGGYTF; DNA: TGTGCCAGCAGTTCCCAAGGGGGCGCGGGAGGCTACACCTTC
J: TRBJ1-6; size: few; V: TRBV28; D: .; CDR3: CASSHGTLGLNRSPLHF; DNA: TGTGCCAGCAGTCACGGGACTTTGGGACTTAACCGTTCACCCCTCCACTTT
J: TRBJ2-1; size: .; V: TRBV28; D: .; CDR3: CASKTRRLFNEQFF; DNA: TGTGCCAGCAAGACTAGGAGATTATTCAATGAGCAGTTCTTC
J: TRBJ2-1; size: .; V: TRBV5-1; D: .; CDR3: CASSSQGPKYNEQFF; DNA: TGCGCCAGCAGCTCCCAGGGGCCGAAATACAATGAGCAGTTCTTC
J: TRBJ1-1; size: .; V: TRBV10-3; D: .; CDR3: CAISGTDYTEAFF; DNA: TGTGCCATCAGTGGGACAGATTACACTGAAGCTTTCTTT
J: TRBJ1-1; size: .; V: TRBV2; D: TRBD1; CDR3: CASRPGQGRNTEAFF; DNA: TGTGCCAGCAGGCCGGGACAGGGTAGGAACACTGAAGCTTTCTTT
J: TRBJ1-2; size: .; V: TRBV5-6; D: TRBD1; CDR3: CASSSSRDRGRRYGYTF; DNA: TGTGCCAGCAGCTCGTCCCGGGACAGGGGGCGAAGGTATGGCTACACCTTC
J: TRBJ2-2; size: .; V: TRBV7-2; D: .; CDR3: CASSRNYREATGELFF; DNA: TGTGCCAGCAGCCGGAACTACAGGGAAGCCACCGGGGAGCTGTTTTTT
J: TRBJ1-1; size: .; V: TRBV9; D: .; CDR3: CASSVDLGGGGGEAFF; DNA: TGTGCCAGCAGCGTAGACCTGGGAGGGGGTGGAGGTGAAGCTTTCTTT
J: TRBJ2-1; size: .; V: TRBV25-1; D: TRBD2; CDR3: CASARGTSAYNEQFF; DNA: TGTGCCTCCGCGAGGGGGACTAGCGCTTACAATGAGCAGTTCTTC
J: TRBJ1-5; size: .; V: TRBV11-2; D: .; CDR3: CASSLVLGQPQHF; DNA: TGTGCCAGCAGCTTAGTGCTCGGTCAGCCCCAGCATTTT
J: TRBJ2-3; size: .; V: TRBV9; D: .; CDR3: CASSVGDSGGKADTQYF; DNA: TGTGCCAGCAGCGTAGGGGATTCCGGGGGAAAGGCAGATACGCAGTATTTT
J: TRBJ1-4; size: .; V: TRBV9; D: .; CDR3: CASAPGATNEKLFF; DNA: TGTGCCAGCGCCCCGGGAGCAACTAATGAAAAACTGTTTTTT